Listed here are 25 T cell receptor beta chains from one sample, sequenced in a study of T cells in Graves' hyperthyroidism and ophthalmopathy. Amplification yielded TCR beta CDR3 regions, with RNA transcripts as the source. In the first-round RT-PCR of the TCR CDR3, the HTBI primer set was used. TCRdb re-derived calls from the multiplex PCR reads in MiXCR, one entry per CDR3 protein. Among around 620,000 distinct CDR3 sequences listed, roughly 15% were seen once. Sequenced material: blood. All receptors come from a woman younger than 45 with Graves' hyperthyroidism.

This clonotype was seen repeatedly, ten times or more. CDR3 nucleotides: TGTGCCAGCAGTGAAAGACTAGCGGACGCCTACGAGCAGTACTTC. The encoded protein is CASSERLADAYEQYF. This chain connects TRBV2 to TRBJ2-7, with 9 nucleotides matching TRBD2. The junction had 4 bases not matched to a gene; V was cut back by 2 bases and J by 2 bases. Germline V gene lookup returns CDR1 SNHLY and CDR2 FYNNEI. The CDR3 runs to 15 residues.

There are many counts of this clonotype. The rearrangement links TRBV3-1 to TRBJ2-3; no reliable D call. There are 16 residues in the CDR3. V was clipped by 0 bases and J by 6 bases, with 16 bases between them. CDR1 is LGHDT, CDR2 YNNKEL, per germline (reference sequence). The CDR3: CASSQDGVRAGDTQYF. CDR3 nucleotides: TGTGCCAGCAGCCAAGATGGAGTCCGGGCCGGGGATACGCAGTATTTT.

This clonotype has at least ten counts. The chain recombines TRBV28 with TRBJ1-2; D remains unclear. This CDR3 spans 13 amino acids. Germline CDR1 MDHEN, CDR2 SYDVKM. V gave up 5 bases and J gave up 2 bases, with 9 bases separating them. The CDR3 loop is CASSIKANYGYTF. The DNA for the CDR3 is TGTGCCAGCAGTATAAAGGCCAACTATGGCTACACCTTC.

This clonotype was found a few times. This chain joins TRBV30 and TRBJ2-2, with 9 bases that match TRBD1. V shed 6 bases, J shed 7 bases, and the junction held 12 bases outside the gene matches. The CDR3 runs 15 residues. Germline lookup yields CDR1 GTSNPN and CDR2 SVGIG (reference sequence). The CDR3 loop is CACIPGTGIIGELFF. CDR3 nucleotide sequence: TGTGCCTGCATTCCCGGGACAGGGATTATCGGGGAGCTGTTTTTT.

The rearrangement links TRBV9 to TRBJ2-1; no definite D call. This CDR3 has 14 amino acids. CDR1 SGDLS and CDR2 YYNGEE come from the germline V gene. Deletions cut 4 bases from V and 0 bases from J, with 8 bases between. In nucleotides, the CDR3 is TGTGCCAGCAGCCGCCAAACCTCCTACAATGAGCAGTTCTTC. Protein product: CASSRQTSYNEQFF.

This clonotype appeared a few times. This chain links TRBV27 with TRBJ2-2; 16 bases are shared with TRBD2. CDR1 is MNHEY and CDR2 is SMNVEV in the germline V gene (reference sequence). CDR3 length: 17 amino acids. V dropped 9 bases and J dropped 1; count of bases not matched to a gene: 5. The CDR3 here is CARGGLAGGGNTGELFF. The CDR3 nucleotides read TGTGCCAGAGGGGGACTAGCGGGAGGGGGGAACACCGGGGAGCTGTTTTTT.

The DNA of the CDR3 is TGTGCCTGGAAAGGGGGAAATTCACCCCTCCACTTT. It yields the protein CAWKGGNSPLHF. The chain combines TRBV30 with TRBJ1-6, with a possible D match to TRBD1 (6 bases). The germline V and J ends were trimmed by 4 bases and 7 bases, with 8 bases remaining between them. CDR3 length: 12 residues. Germline CDR1 and CDR2: GTSNPN and SVGIG (reference sequence).

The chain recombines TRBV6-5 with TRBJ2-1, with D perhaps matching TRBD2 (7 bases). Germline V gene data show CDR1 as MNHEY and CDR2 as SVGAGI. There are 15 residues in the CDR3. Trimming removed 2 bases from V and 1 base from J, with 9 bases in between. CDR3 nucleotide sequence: TGTGCCAGCAGTTACGGGGGGGCGTCCTACAATGAGCAGTTCTTC. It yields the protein CASSYGGASYNEQFF.

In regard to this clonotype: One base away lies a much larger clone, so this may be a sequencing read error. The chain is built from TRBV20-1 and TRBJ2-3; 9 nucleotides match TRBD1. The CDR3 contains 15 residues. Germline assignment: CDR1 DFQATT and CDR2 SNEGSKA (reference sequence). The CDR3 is CSAPRDRASTDTEYF. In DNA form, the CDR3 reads TGCAGTGCTCCCCGGGACAGGGCCTCGACAGATACGGAGTATTTT.

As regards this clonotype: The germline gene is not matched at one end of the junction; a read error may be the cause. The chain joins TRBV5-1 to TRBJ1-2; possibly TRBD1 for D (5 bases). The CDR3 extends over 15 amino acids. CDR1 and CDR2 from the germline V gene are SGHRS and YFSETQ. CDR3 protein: CASNSVGRIFYGYTF. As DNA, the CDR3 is TGTGCCAGCAACTCCGTGGGACGGATATTCTATGGCTACACCTTC.

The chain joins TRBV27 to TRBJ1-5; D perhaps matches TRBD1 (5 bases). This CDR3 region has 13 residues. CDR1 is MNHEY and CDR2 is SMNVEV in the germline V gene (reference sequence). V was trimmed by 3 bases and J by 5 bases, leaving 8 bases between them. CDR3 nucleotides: TGTGCCAGCAGTTTCGGGGCCCATCAGCCCCAGCATTTT. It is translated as CASSFGAHQPQHF.

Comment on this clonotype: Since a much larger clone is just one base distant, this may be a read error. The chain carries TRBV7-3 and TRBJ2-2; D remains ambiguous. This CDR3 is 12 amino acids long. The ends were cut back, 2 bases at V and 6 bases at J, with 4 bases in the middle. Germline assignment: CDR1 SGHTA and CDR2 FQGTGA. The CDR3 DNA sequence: TGTGCCAGCAGCTTATTGTCCGGGGAGCTGTTTTTT. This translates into CASSLLSGELFF.

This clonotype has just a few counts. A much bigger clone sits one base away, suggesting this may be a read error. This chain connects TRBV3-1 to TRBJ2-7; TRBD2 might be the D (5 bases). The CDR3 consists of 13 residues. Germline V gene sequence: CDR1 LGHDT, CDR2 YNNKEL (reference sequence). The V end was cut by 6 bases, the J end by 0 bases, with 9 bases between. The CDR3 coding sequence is TGTGCCAGCAGTCCCGACTACTCCTACGAGCAGTACTTC. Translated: CASSPDYSYEQYF.

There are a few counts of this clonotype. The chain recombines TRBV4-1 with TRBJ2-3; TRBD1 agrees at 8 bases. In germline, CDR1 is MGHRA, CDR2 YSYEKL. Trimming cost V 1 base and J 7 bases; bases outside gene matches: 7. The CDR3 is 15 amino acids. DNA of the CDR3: TGCGCCAGCAGCCAAGGACAGGGGATGTCAAATACGCAGTATTTT. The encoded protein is CASSQGQGMSNTQYF.

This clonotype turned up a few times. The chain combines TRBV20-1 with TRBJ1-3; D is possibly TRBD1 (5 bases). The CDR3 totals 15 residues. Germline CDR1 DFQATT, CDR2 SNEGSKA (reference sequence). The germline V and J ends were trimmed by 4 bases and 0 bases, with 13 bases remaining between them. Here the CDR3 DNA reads TGCAGTGCTATCGGGGGTCTCCTCTCTGGAAACACCATATATTTT. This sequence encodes CSAIGGLLSGNTIYF.

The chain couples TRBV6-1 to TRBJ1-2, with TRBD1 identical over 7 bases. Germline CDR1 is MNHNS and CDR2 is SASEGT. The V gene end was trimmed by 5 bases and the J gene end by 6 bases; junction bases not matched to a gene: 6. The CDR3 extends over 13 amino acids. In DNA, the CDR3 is TGTGCCAGCAGTCGAGGGACAGCCGATGGCTACACCTTC. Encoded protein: CASSRGTADGYTF.

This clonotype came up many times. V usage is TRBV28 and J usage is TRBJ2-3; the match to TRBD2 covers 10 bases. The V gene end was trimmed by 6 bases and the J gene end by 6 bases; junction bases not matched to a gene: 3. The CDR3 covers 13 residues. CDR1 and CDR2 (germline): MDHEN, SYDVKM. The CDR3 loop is CASRGLARDTQYF. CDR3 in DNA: TGTGCCAGCAGGGGACTAGCGAGGGATACGCAGTATTTT.

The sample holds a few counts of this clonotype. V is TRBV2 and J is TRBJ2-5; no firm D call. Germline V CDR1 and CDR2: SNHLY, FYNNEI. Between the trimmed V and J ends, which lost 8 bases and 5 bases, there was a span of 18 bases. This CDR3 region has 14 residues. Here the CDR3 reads CASQVEVRGETQYF. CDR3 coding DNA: TGTGCCAGCCAAGTTGAGGTTCGTGGGGAGACCCAGTACTTC.

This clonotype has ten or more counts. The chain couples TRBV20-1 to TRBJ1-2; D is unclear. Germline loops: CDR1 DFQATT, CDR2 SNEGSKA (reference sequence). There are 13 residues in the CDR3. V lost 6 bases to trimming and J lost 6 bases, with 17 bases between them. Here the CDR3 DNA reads TGCAGTGCGGTGGTCGGCGTGTTAGATGGCTACACCTTC. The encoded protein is CSAVVGVLDGYTF.

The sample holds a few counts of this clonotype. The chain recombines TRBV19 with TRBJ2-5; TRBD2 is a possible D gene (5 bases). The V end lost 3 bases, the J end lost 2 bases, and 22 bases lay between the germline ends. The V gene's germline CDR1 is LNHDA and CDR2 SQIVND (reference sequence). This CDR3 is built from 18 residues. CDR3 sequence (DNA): TGTGCCAGTAGTATCAAGGGCTGGTTGTGGAGGAAACAAGAGACCCAGTACTTC. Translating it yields CASSIKGWLWRKQETQYF. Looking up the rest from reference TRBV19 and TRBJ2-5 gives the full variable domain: DGGITQSPKYLFRKEGQNVTLSCEQNLNHDAMYWYRQDPGQGLRLIYYSQIVNDFQKGDIAEGYSVSREKKESFPLTVTSAQKNPTAFYLCASSIKGWLWRKQETQYFGPGTRLLVL.

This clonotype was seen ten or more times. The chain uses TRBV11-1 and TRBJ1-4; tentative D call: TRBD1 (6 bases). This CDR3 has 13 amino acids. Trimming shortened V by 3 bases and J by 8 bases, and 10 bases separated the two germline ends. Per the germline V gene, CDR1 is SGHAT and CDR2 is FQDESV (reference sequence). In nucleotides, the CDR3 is TGTGCCAGCAGCTTGGGGGCGGAAGAAAAACTGTTTTTT. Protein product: CASSLGAEEKLFF.

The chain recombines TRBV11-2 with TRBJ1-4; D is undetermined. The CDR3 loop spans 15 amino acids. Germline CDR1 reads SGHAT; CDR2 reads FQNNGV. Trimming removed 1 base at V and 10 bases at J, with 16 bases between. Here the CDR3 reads CASSLAGFRSRKLFF. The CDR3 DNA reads TGTGCCAGCAGCTTAGCCGGGTTTAGGAGTCGAAAACTGTTTTTT.

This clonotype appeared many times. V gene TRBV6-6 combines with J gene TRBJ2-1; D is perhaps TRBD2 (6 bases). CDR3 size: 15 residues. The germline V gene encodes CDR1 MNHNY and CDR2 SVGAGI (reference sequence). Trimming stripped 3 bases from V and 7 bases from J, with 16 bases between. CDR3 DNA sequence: TGTGCCAGCAGTTATGACCCGGGGGTGGGTAATGAGCAGTTCTTC. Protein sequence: CASSYDPGVGNEQFF.

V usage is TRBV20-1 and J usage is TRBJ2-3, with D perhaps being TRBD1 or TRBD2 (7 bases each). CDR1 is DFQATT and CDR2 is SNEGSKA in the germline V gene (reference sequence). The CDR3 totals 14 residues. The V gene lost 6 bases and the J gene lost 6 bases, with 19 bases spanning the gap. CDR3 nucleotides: TGCAGTGCGCACCAGGGGGGGCACTCGGATACGCAGTATTTT. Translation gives CSAHQGGHSDTQYF.

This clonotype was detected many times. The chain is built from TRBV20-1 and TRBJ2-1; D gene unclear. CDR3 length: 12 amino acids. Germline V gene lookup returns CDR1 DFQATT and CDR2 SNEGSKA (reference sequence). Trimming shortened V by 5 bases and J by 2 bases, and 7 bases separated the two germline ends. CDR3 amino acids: CSALTPYNEQFF. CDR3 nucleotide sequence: TGCAGTGCTTTGACCCCCTACAATGAGCAGTTCTTC.